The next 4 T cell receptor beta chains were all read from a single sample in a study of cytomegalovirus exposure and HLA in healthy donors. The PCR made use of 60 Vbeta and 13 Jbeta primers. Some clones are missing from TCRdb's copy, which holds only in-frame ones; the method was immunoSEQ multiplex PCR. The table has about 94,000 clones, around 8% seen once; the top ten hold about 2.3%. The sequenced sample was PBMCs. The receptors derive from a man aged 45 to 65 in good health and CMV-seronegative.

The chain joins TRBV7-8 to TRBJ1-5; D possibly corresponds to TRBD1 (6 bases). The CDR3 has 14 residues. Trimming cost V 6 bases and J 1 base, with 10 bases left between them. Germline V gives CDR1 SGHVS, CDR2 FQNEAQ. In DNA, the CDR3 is TGTGCCAGCAGGTCTACAGGGAGCAATCAGCCCCAGCATTTT. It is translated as CASRSTGSNQPQHF.

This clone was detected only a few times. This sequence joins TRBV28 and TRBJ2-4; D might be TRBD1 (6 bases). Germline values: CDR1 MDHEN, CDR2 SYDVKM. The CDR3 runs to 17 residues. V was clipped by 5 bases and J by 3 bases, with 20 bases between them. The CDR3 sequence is CASSPHLQGIGKNIQYF. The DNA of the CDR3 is TGTGCCAGCAGTCCCCACCTACAGGGAATTGGCAAAAACATTCAGTACTTC.

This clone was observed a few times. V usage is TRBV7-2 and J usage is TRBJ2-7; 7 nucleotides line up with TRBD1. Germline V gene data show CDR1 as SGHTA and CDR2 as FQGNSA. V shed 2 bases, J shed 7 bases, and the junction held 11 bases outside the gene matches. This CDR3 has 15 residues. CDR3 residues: CASSLTGRGTREQYF. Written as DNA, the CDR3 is TGTGCCAGCAGCTTAACGGGCAGGGGGACCAGGGAGCAGTACTTC.

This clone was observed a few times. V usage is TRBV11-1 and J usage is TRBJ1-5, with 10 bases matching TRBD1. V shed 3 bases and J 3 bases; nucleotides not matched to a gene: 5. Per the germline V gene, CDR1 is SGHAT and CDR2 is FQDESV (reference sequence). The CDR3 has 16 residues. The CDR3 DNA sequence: TGTGCCAGCAGCTTGGGGACAGGGGAGGACAATCAGCCCCAGCATTTT. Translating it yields CASSLGTGEDNQPQHF.